This TCR beta chain comes out of a study of T cell changes during pregnancy in multiple sclerosis. J lost 2 bases, V lost 5 bases, and 8 bases had no gene match. CDR1 is SGHTA, CDR2 FQGTGA, per germline. The CDR3 totals 15 residues. Some clones are missing from TCRdb's copy, which holds only in-frame ones; the method was immunoSEQ multiplex PCR. The repertoire has approximately 100,000 clones, roughly 93% of them found once; the top ten carry 0.75% to 0.95%. The chain joins TRBV7-3 to TRBJ1-1; 7 positions agree with TRBD1. The sequence came from a female donor with multiple sclerosis, enrolled in a pregnancy study. Sequences were derived from peripheral blood, sampled after pregnancy. The CDR3 here is CASSRHRGPNTEAFF. As DNA, the CDR3 is TGTGCCAGCAGCCGCCACAGGGGTCCAAACACTGAAGCTTTCTTT.